The sequence of this TCR beta chain was determined in a study of shared clonotypes between healthy human individuals. Using immunoSEQ multiplex PCR, the repertoire was profiled, and TCRdb retains in-frame clones only, with some absent. The profile covers more than 2 million clones, with 90% to 97% appearing a single time and around 0.13% taken by the ten largest. Study findings and constraints: Rarefaction demonstrated incomplete sorted-subset sequencing despite large depth. Among non-shared clonotypes, generation probabilities were lower than among those shared by all four donors.

From germline, CDR1 is MNHEY and CDR2 SVGAGI. Trimming took off 3 bases at V and 8 bases at J, with 16 bases between the two ends. CDR3 length: 15 residues. Only one count was recorded for this clone. Its antigen is unidentified. V gene TRBV6-5 combines with J gene TRBJ1-4, with D perhaps TRBD1 (6 bases). This TCR came from a man in his late teens or twenties in good health. Sequenced material: naive CD4+ T cells sorted from blood. The subset denotes: CD45RA+ positively selected. The CDR3: CASSYGAGVAEKLFF. CDR3 nucleotides: TGTGCCAGCAGTTATGGGGCAGGGGTGGCAGAAAAACTGTTTTTT.